This entry lists 9 T cell receptor beta chains sequenced from one sample in a study of blood T cell repertoires in COVID-19. The data were produced by immunoSEQ multiplex PCR, yet TCRdb's version contains in-frame clones alone and is incomplete. The sample comprises approximately 74,000 clones, around 93% of which are singletons, and around 4.9% rests with the top ten. The sequencing input was peripheral blood. The source is a woman in her sixties or seventies with active COVID-19.

This chain uses TRBV19 with TRBJ2-7, with D perhaps TRBD1 (5 bases). CDR1 and CDR2 from the germline V gene are LNHDA and SQIVND (reference sequence). This CDR3 contains 13 residues. V lost 5 bases and J 0 bases, leaving 8 bases between the germline ends. CDR3 protein: CASSSTVSYEQYF. The CDR3, as DNA: TGTGCCAGTAGTTCGACAGTCTCCTACGAGCAGTACTTC.

In its sample, this clone was seen once. Sequence at one end of the junction differs from germline and may be a read error. The chain employs TRBV19 and TRBJ2-2; maybe TRBD2 (5 bases). The CDR3 sequence is 13 residues long. Germline V lookup: CDR1 LNHDA, CDR2 SQIVND (reference sequence). The CDR3 DNA sequence: TGTGCCAGTACCAGCGGCCTCATCGGGGTGCTGTTTTTT. Its translation is CASTSGLIGVLFF.

The chain combines TRBV5-1 with TRBJ2-1; 8 bases are shared with TRBD1. V dropped 6 bases and J dropped 6; count of bases not matched to a gene: 11. Per the germline V gene, CDR1 is SGHRS and CDR2 is YFSETQ. This CDR3 has 15 residues. CDR3 sequence: CASKMTGETINEQFF. The CDR3 bases are TGCGCCAGCAAGATGACAGGGGAAACTATCAATGAGCAGTTCTTC.

V and J are TRBV5-5 and TRBJ1-1; possible D gene TRBD1, 5 bases. Trimming left V 0 bases short and J 7 bases short, with 10 bases between. The CDR3 covers 13 residues. CDR1 and CDR2 (germline): SGHKS, YYEKEE (reference sequence). The CDR3 nucleotides are TGTGCCAGCAGCTTGGGTCTGGGGCTTGAAGCTTTCTTT. It is translated as CASSLGLGLEAFF.

The V call is TRBV19, the J call TRBJ2-2; TRBD1 agrees at 7 bases. CDR1 and CDR2 from the germline V gene are LNHDA and SQIVND (reference sequence). V was clipped by 7 bases and J by 3 bases; unmatched bases: 8. This CDR3 is built from 15 residues. CDR3 residues: CASTPVGQHTGELFF. In nucleotides, the CDR3 is TGTGCCAGTACCCCAGTGGGACAGCACACCGGGGAGCTGTTTTTT.

The genes are TRBV24-1 and TRBJ2-7, with TRBD2 identical over 7 bases. V dropped 12 bases and J dropped 3; count of bases not matched to a gene: 10. Looked up from germline, CDR1 is KGHDR and CDR2 is SFDVKD. This CDR3 comprises 13 residues. CDR3: CAPQGGLNYEQYF. CDR3 DNA: TGTGCCCCCCAGGGAGGGTTGAACTACGAGCAGTACTTC.

The V gene is TRBV6-2 or TRBV6-3, the J gene TRBJ1-5; 7 positions match TRBD1. This CDR3 region has 13 residues. V lost 6 bases to trimming and J lost 3 bases; unmatched junction nucleotides: 2. The V gene's germline CDR1 is MNHEY and CDR2 SVGEGT. The CDR3 DNA sequence: TGTGCCAGCAGCAGGGGGTACAATCAGCCCCAGCATTTT. It encodes CASSRGYNQPQHF.

The genes are TRBV11-2 and TRBJ2-3; 7 positions agree with TRBD1. With V trimmed by 1 base and J by 5 bases, 9 bases remained unmatched. Germline CDR1 reads SGHAT; CDR2 reads FQNNGV. The CDR3 runs 16 residues. CDR3 nucleotide sequence: TGTGCCAGCAGCTTAGGAGGGGGCTTAGCACAAGATACGCAGTATTTT. Translating gives CASSLGGGLAQDTQYF.

This rearrangement joins TRBV11-1 to TRBJ2-1; 9 nucleotides align to TRBD2. The V gene's germline CDR1 is SGHAT and CDR2 FQDESV (reference sequence). The CDR3 spans 14 residues. V shed 5 bases and J 6 bases; nucleotides not matched to a gene: 5. CDR3 nucleotide sequence: TGTGCCAGCAGCCCCCAACTAGCGGGCAATGAGCAGTTCTTC. It yields the protein CASSPQLAGNEQFF.